This paragraph reports one T cell receptor beta chain. What it binds is unknown. This record belongs to a study of Ad26.COV2.S vaccination and SARS-CoV-2 variants. Overall study results and limits: Total T cell responses, in the TCR breadth and depth analyses, may have been underestimated.

Libraries were prepared by immunoSEQ multiplex PCR; TCRdb keeps only in-frame clonotypes and omits some of them. The table shows a few hundred thousand clones, with roughly 87% occurring only once. Regarding treatment: over 15 received Ad26.COV2.S at low or high dose, single or two shots; several received placebo; per-sample allocation not given. Repertoires come from day 63 after the first vaccine or placebo injection. The individual, an adult aged 18-55 years, was a donor in Boston. Germline loops: CDR1 SGHDT, CDR2 YYEEEE. The V and J ends lost 3 bases and 6 bases respectively, with 19 bases between them. The CDR3 runs 16 residues.

V and J are TRBV5-6 and TRBJ2-1; D is unresolved. The source material was peripheral blood, sampled in a trial of Ad26.COV2.S vaccine versus placebo. The TCR comes from a person aged 18-65 years who received the Ad26.COV2.S COVID-19 vaccine or a placebo. DNA for the CDR3: TGTGCCAGCAGCTCCGATACGGGCGCCAAGGGCAATGAGCAGTTCTTC. Translation: CASSSDTGAKGNEQFF. The whole variable domain, remainder taken from reference TRBV5-6 and TRBJ2-1, is DAGVTQSPTHLIKTRGQQVTLRCSPKSGHDTVSWYQQALGQGPQFIFQYYEEEERQRGNFPDRFSGHQFPNYSSELNVNALLLGDSALYLCASSSDTGAKGNEQFFGPGTRLTVL.